Sequencing of this TCR beta chain was carried out in a study of monozygotic twins with inflammatory bowel disease. The study, taken as a whole, reports: Among IBD patients, fewer clonotypes were shared with others than among healthy twins, especially with disease activity.

Per the germline V gene, CDR1 is KGHSH and CDR2 is LQKENI. The length of the CDR3 is 13 residues. TCRdb reprocessed the 5' RACE reads, keeping one entry per CDR3 protein, no DNA. Its table records 110,000 to 150,000 distinct CDR3 sequences. From whole blood, total RNA was isolated without any sorting of T cells. In the case of this clonotype: What it recognizes is unknown.

The sequenced material came from blood. The V and J genes are TRBV18 and TRBJ2-1. The sequence was obtained from a human donor with ulcerative colitis or Crohn's disease, or a healthy co-twin of an affected twin (not recorded which). The CDR3 reads CASSPPIGNEQFF.